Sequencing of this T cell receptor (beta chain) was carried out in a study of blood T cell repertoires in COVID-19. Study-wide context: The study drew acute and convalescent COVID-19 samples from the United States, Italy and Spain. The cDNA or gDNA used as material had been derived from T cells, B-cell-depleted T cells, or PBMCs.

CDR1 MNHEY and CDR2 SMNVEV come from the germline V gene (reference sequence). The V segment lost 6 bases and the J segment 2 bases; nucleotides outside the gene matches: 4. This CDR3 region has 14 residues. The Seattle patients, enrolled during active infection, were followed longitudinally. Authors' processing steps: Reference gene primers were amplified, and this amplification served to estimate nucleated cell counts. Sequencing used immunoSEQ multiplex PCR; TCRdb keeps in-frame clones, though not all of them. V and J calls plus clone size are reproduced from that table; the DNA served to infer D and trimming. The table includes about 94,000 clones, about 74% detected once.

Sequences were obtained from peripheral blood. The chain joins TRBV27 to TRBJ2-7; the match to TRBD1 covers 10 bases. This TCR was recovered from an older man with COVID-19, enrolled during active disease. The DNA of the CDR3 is TGTGCCAGCAGCCAAGGACAGGGGGCCTACGAGCAGTACTTC. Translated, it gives CASSQGQGAYEQYF.